What follows are 31 T cell receptor beta chains derived from one specimen sequenced in a study of blood T cell repertoires in COVID-19. Profiled with immunoSEQ multiplex PCR; TCRdb holds only in-frame clones, not every one. Among under 150,000 clones listed, approximately 84% were seen once. Sequenced material: peripheral blood. The receptors come from a man in his 70s with acute or convalescent COVID-19.

The chain is built from TRBV6-5 and TRBJ1-6, with 7 bases aligning to TRBD1. CDR1 MNHEY and CDR2 SVGAGI come from the germline V gene. This CDR3 region has 13 residues. V shed 2 bases and J 11 bases; nucleotides not matched to a gene: 3. The CDR3 coding sequence is TGTGCCAGCAGTTACAAGGGACAGACACCCCTCCACTTT. Translated, it gives CASSYKGQTPLHF.

This clone appeared a single time. The chain uses TRBV28 and TRBJ2-3; unclear D gene. The CDR3 spans 13 residues. Trimming pared 3 bases from V and 3 bases from J, leaving 7 bases between. Germline V gene sequence: CDR1 MDHEN, CDR2 SYDVKM. The CDR3 DNA is TGTGCCAGCAGTTTCCCGGGTACAGATACGCAGTATTTT. Its translation is CASSFPGTDTQYF.

This clone was seen just once. The chain combines TRBV5-1 with TRBJ1-2; 7 nucleotides line up with TRBD1. CDR3 length equals 13 residues. Unmatched junction bases numbered 6, after V lost 2 bases and J lost 8 bases. Looked up from germline, CDR1 is SGHRS and CDR2 is YFSETQ. The CDR3: CASSLGDSKGYTF. The CDR3 nucleotides are TGCGCCAGCAGCTTAGGGGACAGCAAAGGCTACACCTTC.

The chain is built from TRBV2 and TRBJ1-5, with a weak D call TRBD1 (6 bases). V shed 6 bases and J shed 7 bases, with 19 bases lying between them. Germline lookup yields CDR1 SNHLY and CDR2 FYNNEI. The CDR3 length is 15 residues. CDR3 in DNA: TGTGCCAGCAGCTCACAGGGACCGGCGAGGCAGCCCCAGCATTTT. This sequence encodes CASSSQGPARQPQHF.

The chain has TRBV18 and TRBJ1-2, with 7 bases lining up with TRBD1. V lost 3 bases, J lost 8 bases, and 12 bases stayed unmatched. This CDR3 region has 15 residues. Germline V CDR1 and CDR2: KGHSH, LQKENI. The CDR3 DNA reads as TGTGCCAGCTCACCCAACACCCGGGACAGCAAGGGCTACACCTTC. This gives the protein CASSPNTRDSKGYTF.

Concerning this clone: It is unclear where the CDR3 begins or ends on the DNA, so no DNA is shown, and the CDR3 is as TCRdb lists it. The V call is TRBV27, the J call TRBJ2-5; the table names TRBD1, a call not compared with the DNA. The CDR3 is 23 amino acids long, termini counted. Germline lookup yields CDR1 MNHEY and CDR2 SMNVEV (reference sequence). The CDR3 is CASSLGDRQETQYFGPGVETQYF.

This clone came up a few times. The chain combines TRBV7-9 with TRBJ1-1; maybe TRBD1 (5 bases). The CDR3 has 12 amino acids. V lost 2 bases and J lost 7, with 8 bases in between. Germline CDR1 SEHNR, CDR2 FQNEAQ (reference sequence). CDR3 amino acids: CASSLSGFEAFF. DNA for the CDR3: TGTGCCAGCAGCTTATCAGGGTTTGAAGCTTTCTTT.

V is TRBV3-1 (or the pseudogene TRBV3-2) and J is TRBJ1-3, with D unclear. Trimming took 4 bases from V and 0 from J, leaving 13 bases between them. The CDR3 runs to 16 residues. Germline CDR1 and CDR2: LGHDT and YNNKEL (reference sequence). CDR3 amino acids: CASSLLLRDSGNTIYF. CDR3 sequence (DNA): TGTGCCAGCAGCCTACTCCTCCGCGACTCTGGAAACACCATATATTTT.

The chain recombines TRBV3-1 (or the pseudogene TRBV3-2) with TRBJ1-6, with a weak D call TRBD1 (6 bases). This CDR3 is built from 14 residues. V lost 1 base and J lost 8, with 9 bases in between. Germline CDR1 reads LGHDT; CDR2 reads YNNKEL (reference sequence). The CDR3 is CASSQGQGHSPLHF. The CDR3 region has the DNA TGTGCCAGCAGCCAAGGGCAGGGGCATTCACCCCTCCACTTT.

V is TRBV10-3 and J is TRBJ2-3, with D possibly matching TRBD2 (7 bases). This CDR3 has 17 residues. Trimming stripped 0 bases from V and 1 base from J, with 14 bases between. Germline CDR1 reads ENHRY; CDR2 reads SYGVKD. CDR3 sequence: CAISESTGAGGTDTQYF. DNA of the CDR3: TGTGCCATCAGTGAGTCAACGGGGGCGGGGGGCACAGATACGCAGTATTTT.

J is TRBJ1-5 and V is TRBV4-2; D gene ambiguous. The germline CDR1 and CDR2 sequences are LGHNA and YNFKEQ. V shed 0 bases and J shed 15 bases, with 15 bases lying between them. There are 13 residues in the CDR3. The CDR3 DNA reads TGTGCCAGCAGCCAAGAATTACGGGAATTTTTGCATTTT. Protein product: CASSQELREFLHF.

The table lists this clone with a few counts. J is TRBJ1-6 and V is TRBV21-1; the DNA was not used to check the table's D call, TRBD1. TRBV21-1 is reported as a pseudogene. The CDR3 loop spans 16 amino acids. CDR3 region: CASSKAGQGVYSPLHF. CDR3 in DNA: TGTGCCAGCAGCAAAGCAGGGCAGGGGGTATATTCACCCCTCCACTTT.

This clone is classed as medium-sized. The chain combines TRBV9 with TRBJ2-3; D is unresolved. V dropped 3 bases and J dropped 0 bases, with 5 bases sitting between them. CDR3 length equals 13 residues. CDR1 and CDR2 from the germline V gene are SGDLS and YYNGEE. DNA of the CDR3: TGTGCCAGCAGCGCGCGTAGCACAGATACGCAGTATTTT. As protein: CASSARSTDTQYF.

This rearrangement joins TRBV6-5 to TRBJ1-1, with TRBD1 as a possible D gene (6 bases). The germline CDR1 and CDR2 sequences are MNHEY and SVGAGI. V was cut by 0 bases and J by 1 base, with 6 bases left in between. There are 14 residues in the CDR3. This CDR3 reads CASSYSTGNTEAFF. The CDR3 DNA follows: TGTGCCAGCAGTTACTCGACAGGGAACACTGAAGCTTTCTTT.

CDR3 bases: TGTGCCAGCAGCCAAGGCGGGACTAGCGGGGCAAGGTACACAGATACGCAGTATTTT. It yields the protein CASSQGGTSGARYTDTQYF. V and J are TRBV3-1 (or the pseudogene TRBV3-2) and TRBJ2-3; 13 bases match TRBD2. In germline, CDR1 is LGHDT, CDR2 YNNKEL (reference sequence). This CDR3 is built from 19 residues. Trimming removed 1 base from V and 2 bases from J; junction bases left unmatched: 9.

CDR3 DNA sequence: TGTGCCAGCAGTTACTCGCAGGGGCAGAACACTGAAGCTTTCTTT. Translation: CASSYSQGQNTEAFF. The V call is TRBV6-6, the J call TRBJ1-1, with a weak D call TRBD1 (6 bases). The germline CDR1 and CDR2 sequences are MNHNY and SVGAGI (reference sequence). The CDR3 totals 15 residues. Trimming took off 0 bases at V and 1 base at J, with 9 bases between the two ends.

The rearrangement uses TRBV5-1 and TRBJ2-1, with 12 bases that match TRBD2. Trimming removed 0 bases from V and 5 bases from J; junction bases left unmatched: 12. The CDR3 length is 19 residues. Germline V gene sequence: CDR1 SGHRS, CDR2 YFSETQ. The CDR3 region has the DNA TGCGCCAGCAGCTTGGTGGCTAGCGGGGGGGGCCGCCTAAACAATGAGCAGTTCTTC. Translation: CASSLVASGGGRLNNEQFF.

This clone was seen once. This chain connects TRBV14 to TRBJ1-3; D is unclear. Trimming took off 1 base at V and 4 bases at J, with 14 bases between the two ends. Germline CDR1 SGHDN, CDR2 FVKESK. CDR3 length: 16 residues. In nucleotides, the CDR3 is TGTGCCAGCAGCCAAGCGGTGACCCCGGGAGGAAACACCATATATTTT. Amino acid sequence: CASSQAVTPGGNTIYF. Based on the CDR3 plus reference TRBV14 and TRBJ1-3, the full variable domain is EAGVTQFPSHSVIEKGQTVTLRCDPISGHDNLYWYRRVMGKEIKFLLHFVKESKQDESGMPNNRFLAERTGGTYSTLKVQPAELEDSGVYFCASSQAVTPGGNTIYFGEGSWLTVV.

This chain uses TRBV15 with TRBJ1-3, with 9 bases that match TRBD1. This CDR3 comprises 17 residues. Looked up from germline, CDR1 is LNHNV and CDR2 is YYDKDF (reference sequence). V lost 3 bases to trimming and J lost 5 bases; unmatched junction nucleotides: 11. The CDR3 coding sequence is TGTGCCACCAGCAGCCTGACAGGGGGTTTTTCAAGAAACACCATATATTTT. Translation: CATSSLTGGFSRNTIYF.

This chain connects TRBV10-3 to TRBJ1-6, with D tentatively TRBD1 (6 bases). V lost 10 bases, J lost 8 bases, and 18 bases lay in between. Germline CDR1 is ENHRY and CDR2 is SYGVKD. The CDR3 covers 14 residues. CDR3 bases: TGTGCCACCGGATCTCAGACAGGCGATTCACCCCTCCACTTT. Translated: CATGSQTGDSPLHF.

The chain couples TRBV19 to TRBJ1-2; 8 bases fit TRBD1. Germline loops: CDR1 LNHDA, CDR2 SQIVND (reference sequence). J was trimmed by 5 bases and V by 3 bases; bases with no gene match: 8. This CDR3 spans 15 amino acids. CDR3 DNA sequence: TGTGCCAGTAGTATTTCTCAGGGGGCCGGGTATGGCTACACCTTC. Encoded protein: CASSISQGAGYGYTF.

This sequence joins TRBV5-1 and TRBJ2-3; 11 nucleotides align to TRBD2. CDR1 and CDR2 from the germline V gene are SGHRS and YFSETQ. Germline trimming cut 6 bases from V and 4 bases from J; bases unmatched to any gene: 4. The CDR3 has 14 amino acids. The CDR3 DNA sequence: TGCGCCAGCACTAGCGGGGGGAGGGCAGATACGCAGTATTTT. This sequence encodes CASTSGGRADTQYF.

The gene calls are TRBV12-3 or TRBV12-4 and TRBJ2-1, with 8 bases identical to TRBD1. J lost 7 bases, V lost 6 bases, and 5 bases had no gene match. The CDR3 runs to 13 residues. CDR3 nucleotide sequence: TGTGCCAGCAGGCAGACAGGGGTTAATGAGCAGTTCTTC. This encodes CASRQTGVNEQFF.

The V gene is TRBV28, the J gene TRBJ1-5; D ambiguous. V was pared by 4 bases and J by 6 bases, with 7 bases between. The CDR3 totals 12 residues. Germline V gives CDR1 MDHEN, CDR2 SYDVKM. CDR3 region: CASSSSGQPQHF. The CDR3 DNA sequence: TGTGCCAGCAGTTCCTCGGGTCAGCCCCAGCATTTT. Based on the CDR3 plus reference TRBV28 and TRBJ1-5, the full variable domain is DVKVTQSSRYLVKRTGEKVFLECVQDMDHENMFWYRQDPGLGLRLIYFSYDVKMKEKGDIPEGYSVSREKKERFSLILESASTNQTSMYLCASSSSGQPQHFGDGTRLSIL.

The V call is TRBV10-3, the J call TRBJ1-5, with D perhaps TRBD1 (6 bases). This CDR3 comprises 13 residues. Germline loops: CDR1 ENHRY, CDR2 SYGVKD. Trimming took 10 bases from V and 1 from J, leaving 11 bases between them. As DNA, the CDR3 is TGTGCCACCAGGGGAGCCAGCAATCAGCCCCAGCATTTT. Its translation is CATRGASNQPQHF.

This clone has just a few counts. The rearrangement uses TRBV5-6 and TRBJ2-7; 9 nucleotides match TRBD2. CDR1 SGHDT and CDR2 YYEEEE come from the germline V gene. The CDR3 extends over 15 amino acids. The V and J ends lost 3 bases and 2 bases, in that order; junction bases with no gene match: 6. Here the CDR3 DNA reads TGTGCCAGCAGCTCCCGCGGGGGGGGAACCTACGAGCAGTACTTC. As protein: CASSSRGGGTYEQYF.

The chain couples TRBV5-1 to TRBJ1-3; D is undetermined. The CDR3 runs to 16 residues. V dropped 2 bases and J dropped 0 bases, with 12 bases sitting between them. Germline V gene lookup returns CDR1 SGHRS and CDR2 YFSETQ. Here the CDR3 reads CASSLWPLSSGNTIYF. DNA for the CDR3: TGCGCCAGCAGCTTATGGCCCTTAAGCTCTGGAAACACCATATATTTT. Variable domain in full (rest from reference TRBV5-1 and TRBJ1-3): KAGVTQTPRYLIKTRGQQVTLSCSPISGHRSVSWYQQTPGQGLQFLFEYFSETQRNKGNFPGRFSGRQFSNSRSEMNVSTLELGDSALYLCASSLWPLSSGNTIYFGEGSWLTVV.

This clone showed up just once. The chain carries TRBV5-1 and TRBJ2-7, with 12 bases lining up with TRBD2. The CDR3 consists of 19 residues. Germline CDR1 is SGHRS and CDR2 is YFSETQ. Trimming removed 4 bases from V and 6 bases from J; junction bases left unmatched: 20. CDR3 region: CASSLSSPLSSGGAREQYF. CDR3 in DNA: TGCGCCAGCAGCCTCTCTTCACCTCTCTCTAGCGGGGGGGCCCGCGAGCAGTACTTC.

This chain links TRBV18 with TRBJ1-1; D perhaps matches TRBD1 (6 bases). CDR1 is KGHSH and CDR2 is LQKENI in the germline V gene. The CDR3 spans 17 residues. V lost 3 bases to trimming and J lost 7 bases, with 24 bases between them. The CDR3 DNA reads as TGTGCCAGCTCACCCACGAACGGGCTCACAGGGTCGAGTGAAGCTTTCTTT. Protein sequence: CASSPTNGLTGSSEAFF.

The rearrangement links TRBV6-6 to TRBJ2-5, with TRBD2 matching over 7 bases. V trimming: 2 bases; J trimming: 6 bases; junction bases outside the gene matches: 9. This CDR3 comprises 15 residues. Germline V gene lookup returns CDR1 MNHNY and CDR2 SVGAGI (reference sequence). CDR3 amino acids: CASSYGRVSDQTQYF. The CDR3 DNA is TGTGCCAGCAGTTACGGGAGGGTGTCGGATCAGACCCAGTACTTC.

This chain links TRBV19 with TRBJ1-4, with TRBD1 matching over 7 bases. V lost 6 bases, J lost 4 bases, and 5 bases stayed unmatched. CDR3 length equals 14 residues. Germline V gene sequence: CDR1 LNHDA, CDR2 SQIVND (reference sequence). CDR3 residues: CASRNRGYNEKLFF. The CDR3 coding sequence is TGTGCCAGTAGGAACAGGGGATATAATGAAAAACTGTTTTTT.